This TCR beta chain is drawn from a study of vaccination effects on CD4 cells after COVID-19 (dated by TCRdb to about 2022). As for the study more broadly: Each participant got two doses of an mRNA SARS-CoV-2 vaccine, either BNT162b2 or mRNA-1273. In both COVID-19 convalescent patients and infection-naive vaccine recipients, the study compared SARS-CoV-2 spike-specific CD4+ TCR repertoires from before mRNA vaccination with those from after it. Cultures from other donors in the study were sequenced with the Oncomine TCR Beta short-read assay on an Illumina iSeq 100. The full study included 10 COVID-19 convalescent patients and several SARS-CoV-2-naive healthy vaccine recipients. Paper-wide results and their limitations: The study was limited by a small number of convalescent patients, and early post-infection timepoints were lacking. Marked clonal contraction was observed in both infection-induced and vaccine-induced clones at late post-vaccination timepoints, consistent with waning T cell responses. Among healthy vaccine recipients, nearly all vaccine-induced clones were SARS-CoV-2 mono-reactive, and only 1 of 255 was cross-reactive with common cold coronaviruses.

In the ViraFEST assay, PBMC were stimulated with viral peptide pools, and TCR sequencing was then used to find antigen-specific CD4+ T cell clonotypes based on their expansion. After more than nine days of culture, CD4+ T cells were isolated with the EasySep CD4+ T cell isolation kit. The absence of prior SARS-CoV-2 infection in healthy vaccine recipients was confirmed by negative nucleocapsid antibodies before and after vaccination. Approximately 2 million PBMC per well were cultured with 10 ug/ml peptides in IMDM containing approximately 4.7% human AB serum, about 9.6 IU/ml IL-2 and gentamicin. On days 3 and 7, half of the culture medium was replaced with fresh IL-2-containing medium. Unless noted otherwise, every peptide stimulation condition was cultured in triplicate wells. PBMC were separated from whole blood using Ficoll-Paque Plus gradient centrifugation and were then either cryopreserved at -140C or used fresh. Overlapping peptide pools spanned the spike proteins of SARS-CoV-2 and the common cold coronaviruses HCoV-NL63, HCoV-OC43 and HCoV-229E. The QIAamp micro DNA kit was used to extract genomic DNA from the cultured CD4+ T cells.

Libraries were made using the immunoSEQ multiplex PCR assay. DNA from the CD4+ T cells that had been cultured and isolated underwent TCR beta CDR3 sequencing. The paper's data handling went like this. Non-productive TCR sequences were discarded, and reads were trimmed to the CDR3 region, with only CDR3s of 7 or more amino acids retained. Antigen-specific clonotypes were identified using the MANAFEST web app by comparison of expansion in peptide wells against reference cultures. Positive clones required FDR<0.05 expansion versus reference and all other wells, odds ratio above 5, and frequency above 0.1% in two replicate wells. A clonotype was defined as cross-reactive if the clonotype was significantly expanded both in SARS-CoV-2 spike wells and in at least one common cold coronavirus spike condition. CDR3 similarity was assessed by Levenshtein distance with the stringdist R package, and unrooted trees were built with ape in R 3.6.1. Sourced from immuneACCESS, this table was stored by TCRdb with only in-frame sequences that have V and J called. A share of the clones is absent; for the studies checked, an unresolved V gene accounts for under half, and the remainder has no known explanation. V and J calls plus clone size are reproduced from that table; the DNA served to infer D and trimming. In all, the sample holds 15,000 or so clones, and approximately 82% of those were seen once. The ten largest clones capture about 26% of the sample.

About this clone itself: No antigen is known for it. Per-base qualities were not stored, and no clone one base away is much larger.

This specimen consisted of CD4+ T cells from PBMCs cultured with HCoV-229E spike peptides, obtained before COVID-19 vaccination. Sample cell subset or site, as interpreted from the label and publication: HCoV-229E spike overlapping peptide pool stimulation. The TCR was taken from a human donor who received a COVID-19 vaccine.

The nucleotide sequence reads as follows: TGTGCCAGCAGCGTAGAAACCGGGGAGCTGTTTTTT. It translates as CASSVETGELFF. In this chain, TRBV7-9 is recombined with TRBJ2-2, with no confident D gene call. The CDR3 holds 12 amino acids from the cysteine to the phenylalanine. The sequence is cut down to CDR3 DNA, 36 bases in frame from base 1. V gives up 5 bases and J gives up 5 bases, and the segment between their germline ends measures 6 bases. For CDR1 and CDR2, the germline V gene (reference sequence) lists SEHNR and FQNEAQ. Supplemented by the reference TRBV7-9 and TRBJ2-2 proteins around the CDR3, the complete variable domain is DTGVSQNPRHKITKRGQNVTFRCDPISEHNRLYWYRQTLGQGPEFLTYFQNEAQLEKSRLLSDRFSAERPKGSFSTLEIQRTEQGDSAMYLCASSVETGELFFGEGSRLTVL.